The 22 T cell receptor beta chains listed next were all sequenced from one sample in a study of T cell repertoires in cytomegalovirus infection. Using its own MiXCR run on the reads, TCRdb lists one record per CDR3 protein. The sample records 450,000 to 550,000 distinct CDR3 sequences, approximately 15% being singletons. Sequenced material: CD8+ T cells from PBMCs. The receptors originated from a human donor in good health (CMV status not recorded). Some clones in this sample may be carry-over from other donors' samples.

The chain uses TRBV27 and TRBJ1-6; D remains unclear. V was clipped by 0 bases and J by 0 bases, with 3 bases between them. The CDR3 has 15 residues. Germline loops: CDR1 MNHEY, CDR2 SMNVEV (reference sequence). As DNA, the CDR3 is TGTGCCAGCAGTTTATCCAGCTCCTATAATTCACCCCTCCACTTT. Its protein is CASSLSSSYNSPLHF.

This clonotype appeared a few times. The chain joins TRBV30 to TRBJ1-4; D possibly corresponds to TRBD1 (5 bases). Germline CDR1 GTSNPN, CDR2 SVGIG (reference sequence). V lost 8 bases and J lost 4, with 14 bases in between. This CDR3 is built from 13 residues. The CDR3 region is CAGGGADNEKLFF. Here the CDR3 DNA reads TGTGCCGGTGGAGGGGCGGATAATGAAAAACTGTTTTTT.

The genes are TRBV27 and TRBJ2-7; no definite D call. Trimming took off 4 bases at V and 7 bases at J, with 11 bases between the two ends. Looked up from germline, CDR1 is MNHEY and CDR2 is SMNVEV (reference sequence). This CDR3 spans 12 amino acids. The chain's CDR3 is CASSSDRWEQYF. CDR3 DNA sequence: TGTGCCAGCAGTTCCGATAGATGGGAGCAGTACTTC.

This clonotype was observed at least ten times. This chain connects TRBV7-9 to TRBJ1-4, with 11 bases fitting TRBD1. Germline V gene data show CDR1 as SEHNR and CDR2 as FQNEAQ (reference sequence). The CDR3 length is 14 residues. V lost 6 bases, J lost 8 bases, and 5 bases stayed unmatched. Here the CDR3 DNA reads TGTGCCAGCAGACCGGACAGGGGGCGAGAAAAACTGTTTTTT. This sequence encodes CASRPDRGREKLFF.

This clonotype turned up a few times. This sequence joins TRBV28 and TRBJ2-7; D is undetermined. Looked up from germline, CDR1 is MDHEN and CDR2 is SYDVKM. This CDR3 comprises 11 residues. V lost 6 bases, J lost 3 bases, and 6 bases lay in between. CDR3 sequence (DNA): TGTGCCAGCAGGTCAGACTACGAGCAGTACTTC. Translating gives CASRSDYEQYF.

This clonotype was recorded a few times. The chain employs TRBV9 and TRBJ1-2; D not resolved. The germline V gene encodes CDR1 SGDLS and CDR2 YYNGEE. The CDR3 loop spans 12 amino acids. The ends were cut back, 6 bases at V and 7 bases at J, with 13 bases in the middle. The CDR3: CASTSKGSGYTF. As DNA, the CDR3 is TGTGCCAGCACCTCCAAGGGTTCTGGCTACACCTTC.

This clonotype was detected ten times or more. The chain carries TRBV6-1 and TRBJ2-1; D ambiguous. Germline V CDR1 and CDR2: MNHNS, SASEGT. V was clipped by 1 base and J by 6 bases, with 4 bases between them. This CDR3 comprises 12 residues. The CDR3 DNA sequence: TGTGCCAGCAGTGAAGGTTTCAATGAGCAGTTCTTC. Protein product: CASSEGFNEQFF.

This clonotype has at least ten counts. This chain connects TRBV7-6 to TRBJ2-3; TRBD2 matches 7 bases. CDR1 and CDR2 from the germline V gene are SGHVS and FNYEAQ. This CDR3 region has 15 residues. The V and J ends lost 5 bases and 0 bases, in that order; junction bases with no gene match: 5. The DNA of the CDR3 is TGTGCCAGCAGCCTACCTAGCGGAAGCACAGATACGCAGTATTTT. Its protein product is CASSLPSGSTDTQYF.

This chain connects TRBV12-5 to TRBJ2-1, with D hard to call. The germline CDR1 and CDR2 sequences are LGHNT and FRNRAP. The CDR3 loop spans 19 amino acids. With 6 bases removed from V and 5 bases from J, the gap between germline ends came to 29 bases. CDR3 region: CASGLFPVLTVPMNNEQFF. The CDR3 coding sequence is TGTGCTAGTGGCCTATTCCCTGTTTTAACGGTCCCGATGAACAATGAGCAGTTCTTC. Full variable domain (missing parts from reference TRBV12-5 and TRBJ2-1): DARVTQTPRHKVTEMGQEVTMRCQPILGHNTVFWYRQTMMQGLELLAYFRNRAPLDDSGMPKDRFSAEMPDATLATLKIQPSEPRDSAVYFCASGLFPVLTVPMNNEQFFGPGTRLTVL.

Ten or more counts support this clonotype. This sequence joins TRBV4-1 and TRBJ2-7, with no clear D. Germline lookup yields CDR1 MGHRA and CDR2 YSYEKL. This CDR3 has 14 residues. V was clipped by 1 base and J by 2 bases, with 9 bases between them. DNA of the CDR3: TGCGCCAGCAGCCAAGTAGGAGAGGCCTACGAGCAGTACTTC. Translated, it gives CASSQVGEAYEQYF.

This clonotype has ten or more counts. The J gene is TRBJ2-1, the V gene TRBV2, with D tentatively TRBD1 (6 bases). The CDR3 contains 15 residues. The ends were cut back, 3 bases at V and 2 bases at J, with 11 bases in the middle. Germline CDR1 reads SNHLY; CDR2 reads FYNNEI. Here the CDR3 DNA reads TGTGCCAGCAGTGAGTTTGCAGGGGCCTACAATGAGCAGTTCTTC. Amino acid sequence: CASSEFAGAYNEQFF.

This clonotype has only a few counts. The CDR3 region is CASSPGLAETYNEQFF. CDR3 coding DNA: TGTGCCAGCAGCCCTGGACTAGCGGAGACCTACAATGAGCAGTTCTTC. The chain employs TRBV7-3 and TRBJ2-1; TRBD2 aligns across 10 bases. Germline loops: CDR1 SGHTA, CDR2 FQGTGA. J gave up 2 bases and V 5 bases, and 6 bases lay outside the gene matches. CDR3 length: 16 residues.

The V call is TRBV20-1, the J call TRBJ2-1, with 12 bases matching TRBD2. This CDR3 comprises 19 residues. With V trimmed by 0 bases and J by 4 bases, 13 bases remained unmatched. Germline-derived CDR1 and CDR2 are DFQATT and SNEGSKA (reference sequence). CDR3 loop: CSARDKLAGGYRQYNEQFF. CDR3 nucleotides: TGCAGTGCTAGAGATAAGCTAGCGGGAGGGTACCGCCAATACAATGAGCAGTTCTTC.

This clonotype was counted at least ten times. This sequence joins TRBV6-6 and TRBJ2-7; possibly TRBD1 for D (6 bases). Germline V gives CDR1 MNHNY, CDR2 SVGAGI (reference sequence). The V end was cut by 8 bases, the J end by 4 bases, with 18 bases between. The CDR3 is 14 residues long. The CDR3 region is CASGTGGAGYEQYF. CDR3 in DNA: TGTGCCAGCGGAACTGGGGGCGCAGGTTACGAGCAGTACTTC.

The chain links TRBV5-1 to TRBJ1-1; 9 nucleotides align to TRBD1. J was trimmed by 1 base and V by 1 base; bases with no gene match: 5. This CDR3 spans 16 amino acids. Germline V gene lookup returns CDR1 SGHRS and CDR2 YFSETQ. CDR3 region: CASSLHRGRTNTEAFF. CDR3 sequence (DNA): TGCGCCAGCAGCTTGCACAGGGGGCGTACGAACACTGAAGCTTTCTTT.

This sequence joins TRBV20-1 and TRBJ2-7; no firm D call. Germline V lookup: CDR1 DFQATT, CDR2 SNEGSKA (reference sequence). This CDR3 is built from 16 residues. The V end lost 1 base, the J end lost 0 bases, and 16 bases lay between the germline ends. This chain's CDR3 is CSARVRSVGFSYEQYF. The CDR3 DNA reads TGCAGTGCTAGAGTGCGATCCGTCGGGTTCTCCTACGAGCAGTACTTC.

The chain uses TRBV29-1 and TRBJ1-2; 10 nucleotides line up with TRBD1. The CDR3 covers 13 residues. Germline V gives CDR1 SQVTM, CDR2 ANQGSEA. With V trimmed by 7 bases and J by 4 bases, 6 bases remained unmatched. The CDR3 sequence: CSGGTGDTYGYTF. The CDR3 DNA reads TGCAGCGGTGGGACAGGGGACACCTATGGCTACACCTTC.

As concerns this clonotype: The junction departs from germline at one end; a sequencing error may be responsible. The CDR3 DNA reads TGTGCCAGCAGCCAAGTGTCTAGCGGGAGGTCAGATACCCAGTATTTT. Protein sequence: CASSQVSSGRSDTQYF. V is TRBV3-1 and J is TRBJ2-3; TRBD2 aligns across 11 bases. The CDR3 has 16 amino acids. Germline V gene data show CDR1 as LGHDT and CDR2 as YNNKEL (reference sequence).

This clonotype was observed a handful of times. V and J are TRBV19 and TRBJ2-2; TRBD1 matches at 8 bases. Germline CDR1 reads LNHDA; CDR2 reads SQIVND (reference sequence). Trimming cost V 5 bases and J 1 base; bases outside gene matches: 6. The CDR3 extends over 16 amino acids. CDR3 DNA sequence: TGTGCCAGTAGTCCCGCAGGGGGCCTGAACACCGGGGAGCTGTTTTTT. This sequence encodes CASSPAGGLNTGELFF.

This clonotype has ten or more counts. A read error is likely, as this CDR3 ends without the conserved phenylalanine or tryptophan. The DNA is left out, because the CDR3 cannot be placed on it with certainty; the CDR3 is given as TCRdb lists it. The CDR3: CASSSPIYTL. V usage is TRBV7-9 and J usage is TRBJ2-7; the table's D gene call, TRBD1, was not cross checked with the DNA. CDR1 is SEHNR, CDR2 FQNEAQ, per germline (reference sequence). The CDR3 is made up of 10 amino acids, end residues included.

This clonotype was detected many times. The chain couples TRBV29-1 to TRBJ1-1; D remains ambiguous. The germline V gene has CDR1 SQVTM and CDR2 ANQGSEA. V was shortened by 4 bases and J by 1 base, with 7 bases between the two germline ends. The CDR3 consists of 12 residues. CDR3 coding DNA: TGCAGCGTTGTTGCCTCGAACACTGAAGCTTTCTTT. Translating gives CSVVASNTEAFF.

The chain is built from TRBV2 and TRBJ1-1, with D uncertain. This CDR3 comprises 17 residues. Germline CDR1 SNHLY, CDR2 FYNNEI. The V and J ends lost 6 bases and 0 bases respectively, with 20 bases between them. The CDR3 loop is CASRAGVPGGMNTEAFF. As DNA, the CDR3 is TGTGCCAGCAGAGCCGGGGTCCCCGGAGGGATGAACACTGAAGCTTTCTTT.